This T cell receptor beta chain is drawn from a study of cytotoxic CD8 clonotypes in ibrutinib-treated CLL. Across the whole study: The taking of response samples occurred after a median roughly 12 months of treatment, with a range of 6 to 36. Study-wide results and caveats: Ibrutinib response saw clonality rise, and progression saw it return toward baseline.

With cryopreserved PBMCs as the source, approximately 2 micrograms of genomic DNA went to TCR beta libraries. The sequencing depth, 1 in 200,000 to 1 in 1 million T cells, was the target. Measured with immunoSEQ multiplex PCR; TCRdb has only the in-frame clones, and not every one. The table lists fewer than 400,000 clones, roughly two thirds of them singletons. A remark on this clone: Its antigen is undetermined.

This CDR3 comprises 14 residues. In germline, CDR1 is SNHLY, CDR2 FYNNEI. V lost 8 bases, J lost 0 bases, and 14 bases lay in between. The TCR originated in a human donor with chronic lymphocytic leukemia. The genes are TRBV2 and TRBJ2-7, with D possibly TRBD1 on 6 matching bases. The sequences come from PBMCs, collected after 36 months of ibrutinib treatment. CDR3 loop: CASSPRTDSYEQYF. The CDR3 DNA follows: TGTGCCAGCTCGCCCAGGACAGACTCCTACGAGCAGTACTTC.